These 27 T cell receptor beta chains share one sample of origin, sequenced in a study of shared clonotypes between healthy human individuals. Sequencing used immunoSEQ multiplex PCR; TCRdb keeps in-frame clones, though not all of them. The sample consists of approximately 740,000 clones, under 80% of them appearing once. Material: memory CD4+ T cells sorted from blood. Subset specified: CD45RA-negative fraction. The receptors come from a woman aged 25 to 39 in good health.

The chain is built from TRBV9 and TRBJ1-6, with D perhaps TRBD1 (6 bases). V gave up 7 bases and J gave up 8 bases, with 13 bases separating them. In germline, CDR1 is SGDLS, CDR2 YYNGEE. CDR3 length: 13 residues. The CDR3 is CASQRGADSPLHF. The DNA for the CDR3 is TGTGCCAGCCAAAGGGGGGCGGATTCACCCCTCCACTTT.

The chain employs TRBV10-3 and TRBJ1-2; TRBD1 agrees at 7 bases. Germline V CDR1 and CDR2: ENHRY, SYGVKD. The CDR3 runs 14 residues. V was pared by 8 bases and J by 4 bases, with 10 bases of the junction left unmatched. The CDR3 region has the DNA TGTGCCATCGGCACAGGGGAAGGTGTCTATGGCTACACCTTC. It yields the protein CAIGTGEGVYGYTF.

The chain combines TRBV11-3 with TRBJ2-7; TRBD1 matches 9 bases. Germline loops: CDR1 SGHNT, CDR2 YENEEA. CDR3 size: 15 residues. The V segment lost 6 bases and the J segment 1 base; nucleotides outside the gene matches: 7. CDR3 DNA sequence: TGTGCCAGCAGATTTCCCGGGACAGGGTCCTACGAGCAGTACTTC. It codes for CASRFPGTGSYEQYF.

The gene calls are TRBV6-1 and TRBJ2-2, with 7 bases that match TRBD2. This CDR3 has 15 amino acids. The trim removed 5 bases at V and 5 bases at J, leaving 8 bases unmatched. CDR1 and CDR2 from the germline V gene are MNHNS and SASEGT. The CDR3 DNA follows: TGTGCCAGCAGTCAAGGAGCGGGATCAACCGGGGAGCTGTTTTTT. Its protein product is CASSQGAGSTGELFF.

V and J are TRBV27 and TRBJ2-3; D unresolved. The CDR3 spans 13 residues. The germline V and J ends were trimmed by 7 bases and 5 bases, with 13 bases remaining between them. Per germline, CDR1 MNHEY and CDR2 SMNVEV (reference sequence). The CDR3 DNA reads TGTGCCAGCACCCACCGTTGGGGAGATACGCAGTATTTT. Amino acids: CASTHRWGDTQYF.

On this clone: Other DNA sequences within the sample encode an identical CDR3. The chain joins TRBV5-1 to TRBJ2-1, with 9 bases fitting TRBD1. Unmatched junction bases numbered 5, after V lost 4 bases and J lost 3 bases. This CDR3 comprises 15 residues. The germline V gene has CDR1 SGHRS and CDR2 YFSETQ. The CDR3 spells CASSKDRGGYNEQFF. DNA of the CDR3: TGCGCCAGCAGCAAGGACAGGGGTGGCTACAATGAGCAGTTCTTC.

The rearrangement links TRBV13 to TRBJ2-5; the match to TRBD2 covers 7 bases. Losses at the gene ends were 2 bases for V and 4 bases for J; bases not matched to a gene: 10. Germline V gene lookup returns CDR1 PRHDT and CDR2 FYEKMQ (reference sequence). CDR3 length: 16 amino acids. The CDR3: CASSLRGPGRGETQYF. DNA of the CDR3: TGTGCCAGCAGCTTACGCGGGCCAGGGAGGGGAGAGACCCAGTACTTC.

This clone was seen once. This sequence joins TRBV7-9 and TRBJ1-4; D remains unclear. This CDR3 comprises 15 residues. Germline CDR1 and CDR2: SEHNR and FQNEAQ (reference sequence). The V gene lost 5 bases and the J gene lost 0 bases, with 10 bases spanning the gap. The DNA of the CDR3 is TGTGCCAGCAGCCCAGTCGGAGCAACTAATGAAAAACTGTTTTTT. As protein: CASSPVGATNEKLFF.

The V gene is TRBV30, the J gene TRBJ1-1, with no clear D. V lost 7 bases to trimming and J lost 1 base, with 19 bases between them. The CDR3 has 15 amino acids. The germline gives CDR1 GTSNPN, CDR2 SVGIG (reference sequence). CDR3 coding DNA: TGTGCCTTAAGAGCCTTTGGGAGCCGGAACACTGAAGCTTTCTTT. Translated: CALRAFGSRNTEAFF.

The V gene is TRBV28, the J gene TRBJ1-1, with D maybe TRBD1 (5 bases). CDR3 length: 13 amino acids. The germline V gene has CDR1 MDHEN and CDR2 SYDVKM. Trimming took 10 bases from V and 4 from J, leaving 16 bases between them. The CDR3 DNA follows: TGTGCCATCTCTTGGAGGGGTGGCACTGAAGCTTTCTTT. This encodes CAISWRGGTEAFF.

The chain links TRBV11-3 to TRBJ2-2, with 11 bases fitting TRBD2. V gave up 3 bases and J gave up 7 bases; unmatched junction bases: 7. CDR1 and CDR2 from the germline V gene are SGHNT and YENEEA. This CDR3 has 16 amino acids. For the CDR3, the DNA is TGTGCCAGCAGCTTTCTAGCGGGAGGTCGAGGCGGGGAGCTGTTTTTT. Amino acids: CASSFLAGGRGGELFF.

The sample holds many counts of this clone. The V gene is TRBV14, the J gene TRBJ2-3, with 15 nucleotides matching TRBD2. Germline V gene lookup returns CDR1 SGHDN and CDR2 FVKESK. The CDR3 extends over 19 amino acids. V shed 2 bases and J 2 bases; nucleotides not matched to a gene: 8. CDR3 in DNA: TGTGCCAGCAGCCAAAACCCGGGACTAGCGGGAGGACCCACAGATACGCAGTATTTT. It translates to CASSQNPGLAGGPTDTQYF. The variable domain in full, with the rest retrieved from reference TRBV14 and TRBJ2-3, is EAGVTQFPSHSVIEKGQTVTLRCDPISGHDNLYWYRRVMGKEIKFLLHFVKESKQDESGMPNNRFLAERTGGTYSTLKVQPAELEDSGVYFCASSQNPGLAGGPTDTQYFGPGTRLTVL.

This rearrangement joins TRBV6-6 to TRBJ2-2; D is possibly TRBD2 (5 bases). CDR1 MNHNY and CDR2 SVGAGI come from the germline V gene (reference sequence). The CDR3 is made up of 14 amino acids. With 6 bases removed from V and 0 bases from J, the gap between germline ends came to 8 bases. The CDR3 is CASRGSANTGELFF. Here the CDR3 DNA reads TGTGCCAGCAGAGGGAGCGCGAACACCGGGGAGCTGTTTTTT.

The chain uses TRBV2 and TRBJ2-7; maybe TRBD2 (6 bases). This CDR3 is 18 amino acids long. Trimming removed 5 bases at V and 0 bases at J, with 23 bases between. Germline lookup yields CDR1 SNHLY and CDR2 FYNNEI. The CDR3 here is CASSPVGPFSGNSYEQYF. CDR3 nucleotides: TGTGCCAGCAGTCCCGTTGGACCCTTTAGCGGAAACTCCTACGAGCAGTACTTC.

This sequence joins TRBV19 and TRBJ2-3, with no clear D. The germline V gene encodes CDR1 LNHDA and CDR2 SQIVND (reference sequence). Trimming took 5 bases from V and 2 from J, leaving 11 bases between them. This CDR3 has 14 amino acids. The CDR3 nucleotides are TGTGCCAGTAGTTCCGACACTTTCACAGATACGCAGTATTTT. As protein: CASSSDTFTDTQYF.

V usage is TRBV9 and J usage is TRBJ2-3; tentative D call: TRBD1 (5 bases). The CDR3 consists of 14 residues. From germline, CDR1 is SGDLS and CDR2 YYNGEE. Trimming stripped 1 base from V and 4 bases from J, with 10 bases between. The CDR3 region has the DNA TGTGCCAGCAGCGTAAGACAGCAACCAGATACGCAGTATTTT. It translates to CASSVRQQPDTQYF.

The chain combines TRBV25-1 with TRBJ2-3; a possible D gene is TRBD1 (6 bases). Germline CDR1 reads MGHDK; CDR2 reads SYGVNS. CDR3 length equals 15 residues. V dropped 4 bases and J dropped 3 bases, with 14 bases sitting between them. The CDR3 DNA sequence: TGTGCCAGCAGTGGATCGGACAGATCAACAGATACGCAGTATTTT. Translated: CASSGSDRSTDTQYF.

This clone was observed a few times. CDR3 sequence (DNA): TGTGCCAGCAGCTTCCTGGGACAGGGCATCTATGGCTACACCTTC. Amino acid sequence: CASSFLGQGIYGYTF. This chain joins TRBV11-2 and TRBJ1-2; 9 bases map to TRBD1. The V and J ends lost 3 bases and 4 bases, in that order; junction bases with no gene match: 6. Germline assignment: CDR1 SGHAT and CDR2 FQNNGV. The CDR3 runs to 15 residues.

The gene calls are TRBV27 and TRBJ2-7; maybe TRBD2 (7 bases). The V and J ends lost 5 bases and 2 bases respectively, with 16 bases between them. This CDR3 is built from 15 residues. Germline CDR1 and CDR2: MNHEY and SMNVEV (reference sequence). CDR3 residues: CASSRSGGRTYEQYF. As DNA, the CDR3 is TGTGCCAGCAGTAGATCCGGGGGGCGGACCTACGAGCAGTACTTC.

CDR3 DNA sequence: TGTGCCAGCAGCTCCGTAGGGGTCTACGAGCAGTACTTC. Protein: CASSSVGVYEQYF. The chain is built from TRBV7-2 and TRBJ2-7; a possible D gene is TRBD1 (5 bases). Germline V gives CDR1 SGHTA, CDR2 FQGNSA. This CDR3 has 13 amino acids. Trimming cost V 4 bases and J 3 bases, with 10 bases left between them. The complete variable domain, with remaining parts taken from reference TRBV7-2 and TRBJ2-7, reads GAGVSQSPSNKVTEKGKDVELRCDPISGHTALYWYRQSLGQGLEFLIYFQGNSAPDKSGLPSDRFSAERTGGSVSTLTIQRTQQEDSAVYLCASSSVGVYEQYFGPGTRLTVT.

The chain combines TRBV29-1 with TRBJ2-7; no reliable D call. The germline V gene encodes CDR1 SQVTM and CDR2 ANQGSEA. Between the trimmed V and J ends, which lost 6 bases and 6 bases, there was a span of 24 bases. The CDR3 spans 15 residues. The CDR3 nucleotides read TGCAGCGTCCAGAAGGAGAGGCGAGTAAGGTCCGAGCAGTACTTC. It encodes CSVQKERRVRSEQYF.

CDR3 in amino acids: CSVEEDQGRTQYF. The CDR3 DNA reads TGCAGCGTTGAAGAGGATCAGGGGCGGACCCAGTACTTC. This chain uses TRBV29-1 with TRBJ2-5; perhaps TRBD1 as D (6 bases). V lost 0 bases to trimming and J lost 7 bases, with 12 bases between them. Germline CDR1 reads SQVTM; CDR2 reads ANQGSEA. This CDR3 has 13 amino acids.

V is TRBV6-1 and J is TRBJ1-5; 7 bases are a match to TRBD1. The CDR3 is made up of 14 amino acids. Per germline, CDR1 MNHNS and CDR2 SASEGT. Trimming removed 5 bases from V and 6 bases from J; junction bases left unmatched: 7. CDR3 sequence reads: CASSPGTVFQPQHF. The CDR3 nucleotides are TGTGCCAGCAGTCCTGGGACAGTTTTTCAGCCCCAGCATTTT.

The chain recombines TRBV4-1 with TRBJ1-1; unclear D gene. Germline CDR1 and CDR2: MGHRA and YSYEKL. This CDR3 contains 18 residues. V lost 0 bases to trimming and J lost 0 bases, with 17 bases between them. Here the CDR3 reads CASSQDNTAYLMNTEAFF. The CDR3 DNA sequence: TGCGCCAGCAGCCAAGATAACACAGCCTACCTCATGAACACTGAAGCTTTCTTT.

Only a few counts were recorded for this clone. This rearrangement joins TRBV19 to TRBJ1-2, with D hard to call. Germline CDR1 LNHDA, CDR2 SQIVND (reference sequence). The CDR3 loop spans 13 amino acids. V lost 6 bases and J lost 8, with 16 bases in between. CDR3 sequence (DNA): TGTGCCAGTAGGTTGACCGAAGCGGGCGGCTACACCTTC. It specifies CASRLTEAGGYTF.

This chain's CDR3 is CASSQGVLREIAGYTF. The CDR3 DNA is TGCGCCAGCAGCCAGGGGGTGCTCCGGGAGATAGCTGGCTACACCTTC. The chain is built from TRBV4-1 and TRBJ1-2, with D possibly matching TRBD1 (5 bases). The CDR3 is made up of 16 amino acids. Germline CDR1 MGHRA, CDR2 YSYEKL. V was clipped by 3 bases and J by 7 bases, with 21 bases between them.

V gene TRBV4-2 combines with J gene TRBJ2-2; a weak D match, TRBD2 (6 bases). The CDR3 loop spans 17 amino acids. Trimming removed 1 base at V and 1 base at J, with 13 bases between. CDR1 and CDR2 (germline): LGHNA, YNFKEQ. Written as DNA, the CDR3 is TGTGCCAGCAGCCAAGCGGGGCGGCGGGGGAACACCGGGGAGCTGTTTTTT. It translates to CASSQAGRRGNTGELFF.